This TCR beta chain was recovered during a study of OX40 agonist ivuxolimab in advanced cancers. Study as a whole: A history of anti-PD-1, anti-PD-L1 or anti-CTLA-4 therapy was acceptable, and 30% to 45% had some. The study, taken as a whole, reports: Doses of 0.1 to 3.0 mg/kg were accompanied by clonal expansion of CD4+ and CD8+ blood T cells by week 6.

Assay used: immunoSEQ multiplex PCR; TCRdb lists only in-frame clones, some missing. This table has tens of thousands of clones, 65% to 85% appearing once. Comment on this clone: The antigen remains unidentified.

Germline assignment: CDR1 SEHNR and CDR2 FQNEAQ (reference sequence). Losses at the gene ends were 5 bases for V and 2 bases for J; bases not matched to a gene: 7. The CDR3 consists of 15 residues. The sequencing used CD4+ or CD8+ T cells sorted from blood, collected in a trial of the OX40 agonist ivuxolimab. The TCR comes from an adult with an advanced solid tumor such as melanoma, head and neck, liver or kidney cancer. The chain recombines TRBV7-9 with TRBJ2-7; TRBD1 agrees at 9 bases. The DNA for the CDR3 is TGTGCCAGCAGCCCCACAGGGGACAGGGCCTACGAGCAGTACTTC. It specifies CASSPTGDRAYEQYF.